One sample yielded the 28 T cell receptor beta chains listed below, sequenced in a study of T cell responses to AZD1222 COVID-19 vaccine. Repertoires were generated with immunoSEQ multiplex PCR, while TCRdb's copy carries only in-frame clones and drops some. There are about 130,000 clones in the sample; around 90% occur only once, and under 1.5% lies in the top ten. The input for sequencing was peripheral blood, taken on day 0 of AZD1222 vaccination. The receptors were sampled from an adult in good health.

The rearrangement uses TRBV7-9 and TRBJ1-4; TRBD1 might be the D (6 bases). Germline lookup yields CDR1 SEHNR and CDR2 FQNEAQ (reference sequence). This CDR3 region has 15 residues. The ends were cut back, 3 bases at V and 0 bases at J, with 8 bases in the middle. The DNA for the CDR3 is TGTGCCAGCAGCTTGGGGGGCTCAACTAATGAAAAACTGTTTTTT. It encodes CASSLGGSTNEKLFF.

This clone was recorded once. The CDR3 coding sequence is TGTGCCTGGAGTGTAGGCAGGACAGAGGCCTATGGCTACACCTTC. It yields the protein CAWSVGRTEAYGYTF. V and J are TRBV30 and TRBJ1-2, with D perhaps matching TRBD1 (6 bases). This CDR3 has 15 amino acids. The V end lost 0 bases, the J end lost 4 bases, and 15 bases lay between the germline ends. The germline gives CDR1 GTSNPN, CDR2 SVGIG (reference sequence).

The V gene is TRBV29-1, the J gene TRBJ1-5, with 10 bases identical to TRBD1. The length of the CDR3 is 18 residues. Germline CDR1 and CDR2: SQVTM and ANQGSEA. Losses at the gene ends were 3 bases for V and 0 bases for J; bases not matched to a gene: 11. CDR3 sequence reads: CSVESGQGRFYSNQPQHF. The CDR3 bases are TGCAGCGTTGAGTCGGGACAGGGGAGGTTCTATAGCAATCAGCCCCAGCATTTT. The full variable domain, in which reference TRBV29-1 and TRBJ1-5 provide the parts outside the CDR3, is SAVISQKPSRDICQRGTSLTIQCQVDSQVTMMFWYRQQPGQSLTLIATANQGSEATYESGFVIDKFPISRPNLTFSTLTVSNMSPEDSSIYLCSVESGQGRFYSNQPQHFGDGTRLSIL.

The genes are TRBV7-9 and TRBJ1-2; TRBD1 might be the D (5 bases). Germline assignment: CDR1 SEHNR and CDR2 FQNEAQ (reference sequence). The CDR3 contains 16 residues. The V gene lost 6 bases and the J gene lost 2 bases, with 19 bases spanning the gap. The CDR3 bases are TGTGCCAGCAGAGAAGGGGACCAAAAAGTAAACTATGGCTACACCTTC. It is translated as CASREGDQKVNYGYTF.

The chain recombines TRBV4-3 with TRBJ1-2; no reliable D call. Per germline, CDR1 LGHNA and CDR2 YSLEER. This CDR3 region has 16 residues. Trimming pared 0 bases from V and 6 bases from J, leaving 17 bases between. The DNA of the CDR3 is TGCGCCAGCAGCCAAGATTGGTTGGTGCTACTTAATGGCTACACCTTC. Its protein product is CASSQDWLVLLNGYTF.

This chain joins TRBV13 and TRBJ2-3; 8 bases fit TRBD1. The CDR3 is 16 amino acids. The J segment lost 5 bases and the V segment lost 2 bases, leaving 9 bases of the junction unmatched. CDR1 is PRHDT, CDR2 FYEKMQ, per germline (reference sequence). The CDR3 spells CASSLRRTGWGDTQYF. The CDR3 DNA reads as TGTGCCAGCAGCTTAAGAAGGACAGGGTGGGGAGATACGCAGTATTTT.

The rearrangement links TRBV15 to TRBJ2-4, with 10 bases that match TRBD1. Germline V CDR1 and CDR2: LNHNV, YYDKDF (reference sequence). The CDR3 totals 19 residues. Trimming removed 0 bases from V and 1 base from J; junction bases left unmatched: 9. CDR3 sequence (DNA): TGTGCCACCAGCAGAGATGGGACAGGGGAAAGGGCGGCCAAAAACATTCAGTACTTC. Protein: CATSRDGTGERAAKNIQYF.

This sequence joins TRBV7-8 and TRBJ2-7, with D perhaps matching TRBD1 (6 bases). Germline assignment: CDR1 SGHVS and CDR2 FQNEAQ. The CDR3 is 15 amino acids. V was clipped by 5 bases and J by 1 base, with 15 bases between them. In DNA, the CDR3 is TGTGCCAGCAGCATCAACAGGGTAGCGTCCTACGAGCAGTACTTC. It codes for CASSINRVASYEQYF.

The chain couples TRBV19 to TRBJ1-5; 10 bases line up with TRBD1. The germline V gene encodes CDR1 LNHDA and CDR2 SQIVND (reference sequence). The CDR3 covers 16 residues. The junction had 11 bases not matched to a gene; V was cut back by 6 bases and J by 6 bases. As DNA, the CDR3 is TGTGCCAGTAGGAACATAGACAGGGGGCTGGGTCAGCCCCAGCATTTT. Translation gives CASRNIDRGLGQPQHF.

The chain couples TRBV7-2 to TRBJ2-1; 10 bases agree with TRBD2. Germline-derived CDR1 and CDR2 are SGHTA and FQGNSA. The CDR3 covers 16 residues. The junction had 5 bases not matched to a gene; V was cut back by 0 bases and J by 6 bases. The CDR3 loop reads CASSLAGLATLNEQFF. The CDR3 DNA is TGTGCCAGCAGCTTAGCGGGACTAGCGACCCTCAATGAGCAGTTCTTC.

The chain is built from TRBV7-8 and TRBJ2-3, with TRBD1 as a possible D gene (6 bases). The CDR3 sequence is 17 residues long. Germline V lookup: CDR1 SGHVS, CDR2 FQNEAQ. The V end lost 6 bases, the J end lost 4 bases, and 23 bases lay between the germline ends. This chain's CDR3 is CASRILPGQWGSDTQYF. The CDR3, as DNA: TGTGCCAGCAGAATTCTACCGGGACAATGGGGGTCAGATACGCAGTATTTT.

This clone was counted once. The V gene is TRBV19, the J gene TRBJ2-7; 7 positions match TRBD1. V trimming: 7 bases; J trimming: 0 bases; junction bases outside the gene matches: 6. The germline gives CDR1 LNHDA, CDR2 SQIVND (reference sequence). This CDR3 spans 14 amino acids. The CDR3 here is CASKSRQGSYEQYF. The CDR3, as DNA: TGTGCCAGTAAAAGTCGACAGGGCTCCTACGAGCAGTACTTC.

In this sample, this clone turned up once. The J gene is TRBJ2-4, the V gene TRBV29-1; 8 bases fit TRBD2. Germline-derived CDR1 and CDR2 are SQVTM and ANQGSEA. The CDR3 totals 17 residues. J lost 0 bases, V lost 7 bases, and 14 bases had no gene match. Written as DNA, the CDR3 is TGCAGCGCCGCGGGGGCGGGGGGACCCCTAGCCAAAAACATTCAGTACTTC. Translating it yields CSAAGAGGPLAKNIQYF. The whole variable domain, remainder taken from reference TRBV29-1 and TRBJ2-4, is SAVISQKPSRDICQRGTSLTIQCQVDSQVTMMFWYRQQPGQSLTLIATANQGSEATYESGFVIDKFPISRPNLTFSTLTVSNMSPEDSSIYLCSAAGAGGPLAKNIQYFGAGTRLSVL.

The chain has TRBV19 and TRBJ2-1, with TRBD2 matching over 9 bases. V was clipped by 5 bases and J by 2 bases; unmatched bases: 13. Germline V gene data show CDR1 as LNHDA and CDR2 as SQIVND (reference sequence). This CDR3 contains 18 residues. The CDR3 DNA sequence: TGTGCCAGTAGTCCCCGGGCGAGCGGGGGGTGGACCTACAATGAGCAGTTCTTC. This codes for CASSPRASGGWTYNEQFF.

V usage is TRBV4-1 and J usage is TRBJ2-1; 8 positions match TRBD1. The V gene end was trimmed by 2 bases and the J gene end by 1 base; junction bases not matched to a gene: 10. The CDR3 sequence is 18 residues long. Germline V gives CDR1 MGHRA, CDR2 YSYEKL. DNA of the CDR3: TGCGCCAGCAGCCAACGACGGGGCGACAGGGGATCCTACAATGAGCAGTTCTTC. This encodes CASSQRRGDRGSYNEQFF.

The CDR3 reads CASSLASGGRNQETQYF. The CDR3 DNA reads TGTGCCAGCAGCTTGGCTAGCGGGGGGCGAAACCAAGAGACCCAGTACTTC. The chain links TRBV5-4 to TRBJ2-5, with 11 bases that match TRBD2. Germline-derived CDR1 and CDR2 are SGHNT and YYREEE (reference sequence). CDR3 length: 17 residues. V was clipped by 0 bases and J by 0 bases; unmatched bases: 4.

This clone was observed once. The chain uses TRBV10-3 and TRBJ1-1, with D uncertain. This CDR3 contains 12 residues. Trimming stripped 6 bases from V and 0 bases from J, with 5 bases between. CDR1 is ENHRY and CDR2 is SYGVKD in the germline V gene. The CDR3 region is CAIRALNTEAFF. The CDR3 DNA reads TGTGCCATCAGGGCATTGAACACTGAAGCTTTCTTT.

This clone was recorded a few times. The chain links TRBV28 to TRBJ1-5; D remains unclear. Trimming shortened V by 3 bases and J by 5 bases, and 8 bases separated the two germline ends. Germline CDR1 reads MDHEN; CDR2 reads SYDVKM. This CDR3 comprises 13 residues. The CDR3 bases are TGTGCCAGCAGTTTGTGGAGGGATCAGCCCCAGCATTTT. Protein sequence: CASSLWRDQPQHF.

The V and J genes are TRBV11-2 and TRBJ2-4; the match to TRBD1 covers 8 bases. There are 14 residues in the CDR3. Germline-derived CDR1 and CDR2 are SGHAT and FQNNGV. Unmatched junction bases numbered 4, after V lost 5 bases and J lost 4 bases. The chain's CDR3 is CASSTRTGKNIQYF. The CDR3 coding sequence is TGTGCCAGCAGCACCAGGACAGGGAAAAACATTCAGTACTTC. Variable domain in full (rest from reference TRBV11-2 and TRBJ2-4): EAGVAQSPRYKIIEKRQSVAFWCNPISGHATLYWYQQILGQGPKLLIQFQNNGVVDDSQLPKDRFSAERLKGVDSTLKIQPAKLEDSAVYLCASSTRTGKNIQYFGAGTRLSVL.

The rearrangement uses TRBV24-1 and TRBJ1-4; 7 nucleotides agree with TRBD1. The germline CDR1 and CDR2 sequences are KGHDR and SFDVKD. CDR3 length: 15 amino acids. Germline trimming cut 4 bases from V and 8 bases from J; bases unmatched to any gene: 9. For the CDR3, the DNA is TGTGCCACCAGTGAGGAGGGGGCGGTCGGAGAAAAACTGTTTTTT. Translation: CATSEEGAVGEKLFF.

The rearrangement uses TRBV7-3 and TRBJ1-1; 8 nucleotides line up with TRBD1. The CDR3 runs 15 residues. Germline CDR1 reads SGHTA; CDR2 reads FQGTGA. The J segment lost 4 bases and the V segment lost 6 bases, leaving 10 bases of the junction unmatched. CDR3 amino acids: CASSSSTGGFTEAFF. DNA for the CDR3: TGTGCCAGCAGTTCGTCCACAGGGGGTTTCACTGAAGCTTTCTTT. Complete variable domain (other parts from reference TRBV7-3 and TRBJ1-1): GAGVSQTPSNKVTEKGKYVELRCDPISGHTALYWYRQSLGQGPEFLIYFQGTGAADDSGLPNDRFFAVRPEGSVSTLKIQRTERGDSAVYLCASSSSTGGFTEAFFGQGTRLTVV.

V usage is TRBV28 and J usage is TRBJ1-5; 7 nucleotides agree with TRBD1. After removal of 7 bases from V and 1 base from J, the junction contained 16 bases not matched to a gene. The CDR3 spans 18 residues. Germline V gene lookup returns CDR1 MDHEN and CDR2 SYDVKM. DNA for the CDR3: TGTGCCAGCATTAGTTTCCCTCCTACAGGGGAGAGCAATCAGCCCCAGCATTTT. Translating it yields CASISFPPTGESNQPQHF.

This clone was seen once. The chain carries TRBV4-2 and TRBJ1-2, with 9 bases matching TRBD1. The germline V gene has CDR1 LGHNA and CDR2 YNFKEQ. This CDR3 contains 16 residues. Trimming took 0 bases from V and 1 from J; bases not matched to a gene: 3. This chain's CDR3 is CASSQDRDRVNYGYTF. The CDR3 DNA is TGTGCCAGCAGCCAAGATAGGGACAGGGTTAACTATGGCTACACCTTC.

The chain carries TRBV11-2 and TRBJ1-1, with D perhaps TRBD1 (5 bases). Germline V gene data show CDR1 as SGHAT and CDR2 as FQNNGV. V lost 1 base, J lost 2 bases, and 14 bases lay in between. This CDR3 comprises 16 residues. Here the CDR3 DNA reads TGTGCCAGCAGCTTAGGGGGCCCGACTACTAACACTGAAGCTTTCTTT. Translating gives CASSLGGPTTNTEAFF.

The chain employs TRBV7-2 and TRBJ2-1; D possibly corresponds to TRBD2 (5 bases). In germline, CDR1 is SGHTA, CDR2 FQGNSA. This CDR3 has 14 amino acids. The ends were cut back, 4 bases at V and 14 bases at J, with 21 bases in the middle. The CDR3 DNA sequence: TGTGCCAGCAGCTCACAAGCGCCGCCGGACTCGGAGTTCTTC. Its translation is CASSSQAPPDSEFF.

The V call is TRBV25-1, the J call TRBJ2-7; D is undetermined. This CDR3 contains 14 residues. CDR1 is MGHDK and CDR2 is SYGVNS in the germline V gene. The V end lost 3 bases, the J end lost 0 bases, and 9 bases lay between the germline ends. CDR3 in DNA: TGTGCCAGCAGTGATCTCCACAACTCCTACGAGCAGTACTTC. Its translation is CASSDLHNSYEQYF.

The chain uses TRBV5-1 and TRBJ1-3, with 8 bases that match TRBD1. Germline assignment: CDR1 SGHRS and CDR2 YFSETQ. V lost 1 base to trimming and J lost 3 bases; unmatched junction nucleotides: 6. The CDR3 is 16 residues long. CDR3 in DNA: TGCGCCAGCAGCTTGTTTGACAGGGGACTTGGAAACACCATATATTTT. Encoded protein: CASSLFDRGLGNTIYF.

The chain couples TRBV4-1 to TRBJ2-5, with 7 bases fitting TRBD1. After removal of 1 base from V and 1 base from J, the junction contained 3 bases not matched to a gene. This CDR3 is 15 amino acids long. Germline-derived CDR1 and CDR2 are MGHRA and YSYEKL. CDR3 DNA sequence: TGCGCCAGCAGCCAAGTAGGGACAGTCCAAGAGACCCAGTACTTC. Its translation: CASSQVGTVQETQYF.